This TCR beta chain is drawn from a study of beta chain features in type 1 diabetes. Study-wide points: For Type 1 diabetes patients, all four CD4+ subsets carried TCRB CDR3s that were moderately but significantly shorter.

V lost 3 bases to trimming and J lost 7 bases; unmatched junction nucleotides: 2. The CDR3 loop spans 15 amino acids. Germline CDR1 reads SEHNR; CDR2 reads FQNEAQ (reference sequence). Expressed TCRB transcripts were sequenced after all isolated RNA was converted to cDNA. Libraries were prepared by immunoSEQ multiplex PCR; TCRdb keeps only in-frame clonotypes and omits some of them. Of 150,000 to 200,000 clones detected, roughly 63% appear once; the ten largest clones hold 0.08% to 0.09%. Notes on this clone: Its antigen is still unknown.

Sequencing was carried out using naive CD4+ T cells from blood. The chain employs TRBV7-9 and TRBJ1-6; the match to TRBD1 covers 11 bases. This TCR was recovered from a man aged 30 to 39 with type 1 diabetes. The CDR3 DNA follows: TGTGCCAGCAGCTTCAGGGACAGGGGGAATTCACCCCTCCACTTT. Its protein product is CASSFRDRGNSPLHF.